The next 26 T cell receptor beta chains were all read from a single sample in a study of T cells in narcolepsy (dated 2018 in TCRdb). Libraries were constructed by the immunoSEQ multiplex PCR assay. The table was pulled from immuneACCESS by TCRdb, which kept in-frame rearrangements only. Such tables lose some clones; where checked, under half of the loss comes from unresolved V genes, and the rest has no known cause. In all, the sample holds tens of thousands of clones, and 70% to 85% of those were seen once. The ten biggest clones cover approximately 0.98% of the sample. Source material: memory (CD45RA-) CD4+ T cells from blood. The meaning of the sample's cell subset or site label: memory T cells sorted ex vivo from peripheral blood. These receptors were taken from a human donor in good health.

The chain links TRBV30 to TRBJ2-4; 8 nucleotides agree with TRBD2. V trimming: 3 bases; J trimming: 0 bases; junction bases outside the gene matches: 4. The germline V gene has CDR1 GTSNPN and CDR2 SVGIG (reference sequence). The CDR3 has 15 amino acids. CDR3 in DNA: TGTGCCTGGAGGGGCCTAGCGGGAGCCAAAAACATTCAGTACTTC. Translating it yields CAWRGLAGAKNIQYF.

V is TRBV5-8 and J is TRBJ2-6; D is unclear. Between the trimmed V and J ends, which lost 0 bases and 4 bases, there was a span of 8 bases. CDR1 is SGHTS, CDR2 YDEGEE, per germline. The CDR3 has 15 amino acids. CDR3 region: CASSLGWAGANVLTF. For the CDR3, the DNA is TGTGCCAGCAGCTTGGGCTGGGCCGGGGCCAACGTCCTGACTTTC.

This chain connects TRBV30 to TRBJ1-6; D perhaps matches TRBD1 (5 bases). The germline gives CDR1 GTSNPN, CDR2 SVGIG (reference sequence). Trimming removed 3 bases from V and 5 bases from J, with 8 bases in between. The CDR3 runs 13 residues. CDR3 protein: CAWRGPDNSPLHF. Written as DNA, the CDR3 is TGTGCCTGGAGGGGGCCTGATAATTCACCCCTCCACTTT.

The chain recombines TRBV2 with TRBJ1-4; D ambiguous. The V gene lost 8 bases and the J gene lost 8 bases, with 15 bases spanning the gap. Germline assignment: CDR1 SNHLY and CDR2 FYNNEI. The CDR3 runs to 13 residues. The CDR3 DNA follows: TGTGCCAGCGGTCGGGGAGAGAGGGAAAAACTGTTTTTT. This encodes CASGRGEREKLFF.

This chain links TRBV5-5 with TRBJ2-3, with D perhaps given as TRBD1 or TRBD2 (5 bases each). This CDR3 is built from 14 residues. Germline CDR1 SGHKS, CDR2 YYEKEE (reference sequence). V lost 4 bases, J lost 5 bases, and 14 bases lay in between. The CDR3 sequence: CASSVRDLRDTQYF. CDR3 in DNA: TGTGCCAGCAGCGTCCGGGACCTCAGAGATACGCAGTATTTT.

The chain joins TRBV7-2 to TRBJ2-5, with 8 bases matching TRBD2. Germline-derived CDR1 and CDR2 are SGHTA and FQGNSA. The ends lost 8 bases at V and 5 bases at J; junction bases unmatched: 10. The length of the CDR3 is 14 residues. This CDR3 reads CASGKAGAQETQYF. The CDR3 DNA reads TGTGCCAGCGGTAAAGCGGGGGCACAGGAGACCCAGTACTTC. Drawing the rest from reference TRBV7-2 and TRBJ2-5, the complete variable domain is GAGVSQSPSNKVTEKGKDVELRCDPISGHTALYWYRQSLGQGLEFLIYFQGNSAPDKSGLPSDRFSAERTGGSVSTLTIQRTQQEDSAVYLCASGKAGAQETQYFGPGTRLLVL.

In this sample, this clone turned up once. The chain is built from TRBV28 and TRBJ1-1; TRBD1 is a possible D gene (6 bases). V lost 5 bases and J 0 bases, leaving 13 bases between the germline ends. The germline V gene encodes CDR1 MDHEN and CDR2 SYDVKM. The CDR3 is 15 amino acids. This CDR3 reads CASSPYRALNTEAFF. The CDR3 DNA sequence: TGTGCCAGCAGTCCCTACAGGGCCTTGAACACTGAAGCTTTCTTT.

The CDR3 sequence: CATKSGPTIYF. CDR3 nucleotide sequence: TGTGCCACCAAATCAGGCCCCACCATATATTTT. The gene calls are TRBV27 and TRBJ1-3, with D unclear. This CDR3 comprises 11 residues. Germline loops: CDR1 MNHEY, CDR2 SMNVEV (reference sequence). Trimming shortened V by 10 bases and J by 9 bases, and 13 bases separated the two germline ends.

Written as DNA, the CDR3 is TGTGCCAGCAGGTCAAGTGCAGGGTCCTACGAGCAGTACTTC. Protein product: CASRSSAGSYEQYF. The rearrangement uses TRBV7-2 and TRBJ2-7; a weak D match, TRBD1 (5 bases). The CDR3 runs to 14 residues. Germline V lookup: CDR1 SGHTA, CDR2 FQGNSA. The germline V and J ends were trimmed by 6 bases and 1 base, with 13 bases remaining between them.

The chain couples TRBV19 to TRBJ1-5, with 11 bases lining up with TRBD1. This CDR3 is 15 amino acids long. CDR1 and CDR2 (germline): LNHDA, SQIVND (reference sequence). V trimming: 5 bases; J trimming: 7 bases; junction bases outside the gene matches: 7. The CDR3 here is CASSPGQGAFQPQHF. CDR3 bases: TGTGCCAGTAGTCCAGGACAGGGGGCTTTCCAGCCCCAGCATTTT.

J is TRBJ1-2 and V is TRBV6-1; unclear D gene. Trimming cost V 4 bases and J 9 bases, with 18 bases left between them. The CDR3 loop spans 14 amino acids. The V gene's germline CDR1 is MNHNS and CDR2 SASEGT. CDR3 nucleotide sequence: TGTGCCAGCAGTGGGACCCTCGGTGTCTTTAGCTACACCTTC. It codes for CASSGTLGVFSYTF.

The chain couples TRBV5-5 to TRBJ2-7; the D is unclear. The V gene lost 0 bases and the J gene lost 5 bases, with 6 bases spanning the gap. The CDR3 has 12 residues. Per germline, CDR1 SGHKS and CDR2 YYEKEE (reference sequence). CDR3 DNA sequence: TGTGCCAGCAGCTTGGACTTGAACGAGCAGTACTTC. The encoded protein is CASSLDLNEQYF.

The V gene is TRBV28, the J gene TRBJ2-1; perhaps TRBD2 as D (5 bases). This CDR3 spans 11 amino acids. CDR1 and CDR2 from the germline V gene are MDHEN and SYDVKM. V was clipped by 11 bases and J by 8 bases, with 13 bases between them. The CDR3 loop reads CAERRMYEQFF. The CDR3 DNA reads TGTGCCGAAAGGAGGATGTATGAGCAGTTCTTC.

This clone was seen a handful of times. The rearrangement links TRBV6-1 to TRBJ2-6, with D possibly matching TRBD2 (6 bases). Germline V gene sequence: CDR1 MNHNS, CDR2 SASEGT. Trimming took off 2 bases at V and 3 bases at J, with 11 bases between the two ends. The CDR3 runs 16 residues. The CDR3 region is CASSEISGRGANVLTF. The CDR3 DNA follows: TGTGCCAGCAGTGAAATAAGCGGGCGTGGGGCCAACGTCCTGACTTTC.

The V and J genes are TRBV10-3 and TRBJ1-1; the D gene is possibly TRBD1 (5 bases). V lost 6 bases, J lost 1 base, and 12 bases lay in between. Germline CDR1 ENHRY, CDR2 SYGVKD. The CDR3 has 14 residues. The CDR3 DNA reads TGTGCCATCAGGGCAGGGTTGGCGAACACTGAAGCTTTCTTT. This sequence encodes CAIRAGLANTEAFF.

This clone came up a few times. For the CDR3, the DNA is TGTGCCAGTGAACAGGGGACTGGAAACACCATATATTTT. This codes for CASEQGTGNTIYF. The V call is TRBV19, the J call TRBJ1-3, with 7 bases that match TRBD1. Germline CDR1 reads LNHDA; CDR2 reads SQIVND (reference sequence). The CDR3 totals 13 residues. Losses at the gene ends were 8 bases for V and 2 bases for J; bases not matched to a gene: 3.

The chain joins TRBV5-1 to TRBJ2-2, with 8 bases aligning to TRBD2. The V segment lost 4 bases and the J segment 2 bases; nucleotides outside the gene matches: 10. CDR1 is SGHRS and CDR2 is YFSETQ in the germline V gene. The CDR3 totals 17 residues. CDR3 sequence: CASSPGLAGSNTGELFF. Written as DNA, the CDR3 is TGCGCCAGCAGCCCCGGGCTAGCGGGCAGTAACACCGGGGAGCTGTTTTTT.

The chain recombines TRBV11-3 with TRBJ2-7; D is perhaps TRBD2 (5 bases). This CDR3 has 13 residues. Germline V CDR1 and CDR2: SGHNT, YENEEA. Deletions cut 4 bases from V and 5 bases from J, with 12 bases between. The CDR3 loop is CASSSLLGHEQYF. CDR3 coding DNA: TGTGCCAGCAGCTCGTTACTAGGTCACGAGCAGTACTTC.

CDR3 in amino acids: CASSLFVTAYEQYF. The CDR3 nucleotides read TGTGCCAGCAGCTTGTTCGTGACAGCCTACGAGCAGTACTTC. The rearrangement joins TRBV5-6 to TRBJ2-7; TRBD1 is a possible D gene (5 bases). V was cut by 1 base and J by 2 bases, with 10 bases left in between. Germline V gene data show CDR1 as SGHDT and CDR2 as YYEEEE. The CDR3 is made up of 14 amino acids.

The chain employs TRBV7-2 and TRBJ1-2; no clear D gene. Germline loops: CDR1 SGHTA, CDR2 FQGNSA. This CDR3 has 13 amino acids. V was clipped by 1 base and J by 4 bases, with 7 bases between them. The CDR3 spells CASSLEVAYGYTF. DNA for the CDR3: TGTGCCAGCAGCTTAGAGGTGGCCTATGGCTACACCTTC.

V is TRBV28 and J is TRBJ2-5; 7 bases match TRBD2. The germline gives CDR1 MDHEN, CDR2 SYDVKM. V was clipped by 2 bases and J by 5 bases; unmatched bases: 14. The length of the CDR3 is 17 residues. CDR3 sequence (DNA): TGTGCCAGCAGTTTAGGAACATTTTCGGGAGCGGGGGAGACCCAGTACTTC. Encoded protein: CASSLGTFSGAGETQYF.

Remarks on this clone: A read error may produce the germline difference seen at one junction end. The CDR3 loop is CAGREGASTGELFF. In nucleotides, the CDR3 is TGTGCCGGTAGGGAGGGGGCGAGCACCGGGGAGCTGTTTTTT. The chain couples TRBV19 to TRBJ2-2, with D perhaps assigned TRBD1 or TRBD2 (7 bases each). The CDR3 spans 14 residues. The germline CDR1 and CDR2 sequences are LNHDA and SQIVND (reference sequence). Full variable domain (rest looked up from reference TRBV19 and TRBJ2-2): DGGITQSPKYLFRKEGQNVTLSCEQNLNHDAMYWYRQDPGQGLRLIYYSQIVNDFQKGDIAEGYSVSREKKESFPLTVTSAQKNPTAFYLCAGREGASTGELFFGEGSRLTVL.

This clone has only one observation. The chain links TRBV15 to TRBJ2-5; D remains ambiguous. The last part of the DNA fits TRBJ2-7 better; the J call may be wrong. CDR3 length: 15 amino acids. The germline V gene has CDR1 LNHNV and CDR2 YYDKDF (reference sequence). The CDR3 sequence: CATSRDPGLTYEQYF. The CDR3 region has the DNA TGTGCCACCAGCAGAGATCCGGGTCTCACCTACGAGCAGTACTTC.

This clone was picked up a small number of times. The chain uses TRBV9 and TRBJ2-1; perhaps D is TRBD1 or TRBD2 (5 bases each). V was clipped by 4 bases and J by 3 bases, with 14 bases between them. Germline V gene lookup returns CDR1 SGDLS and CDR2 YYNGEE. The CDR3 is 15 residues long. In DNA, the CDR3 is TGTGCCAGCAGCCCGGGACCCTCGGTCTACAATGAGCAGTTCTTC. This encodes CASSPGPSVYNEQFF.

There are a few counts of this clone. The rearrangement uses TRBV7-2 and TRBJ2-1; no firm D call. In germline, CDR1 is SGHTA, CDR2 FQGNSA. The CDR3 runs 14 residues. V was clipped by 3 bases and J by 5 bases, with 11 bases between them. The CDR3 loop is CASSFVLLNNEQFF. The CDR3 DNA sequence: TGTGCCAGCAGCTTCGTACTACTCAACAATGAGCAGTTCTTC.

CDR3 protein: CASSPPEGGIGYNEQFF. The CDR3 DNA reads TGTGCCAGCAGCCCCCCGGAGGGCGGGATCGGCTACAATGAGCAGTTCTTC. This chain joins TRBV11-3 and TRBJ2-1, with D maybe TRBD2 (6 bases). The CDR3 contains 17 residues. Between the trimmed V and J ends, which lost 5 bases and 3 bases, there was a span of 20 bases. Germline V lookup: CDR1 SGHNT, CDR2 YENEEA.